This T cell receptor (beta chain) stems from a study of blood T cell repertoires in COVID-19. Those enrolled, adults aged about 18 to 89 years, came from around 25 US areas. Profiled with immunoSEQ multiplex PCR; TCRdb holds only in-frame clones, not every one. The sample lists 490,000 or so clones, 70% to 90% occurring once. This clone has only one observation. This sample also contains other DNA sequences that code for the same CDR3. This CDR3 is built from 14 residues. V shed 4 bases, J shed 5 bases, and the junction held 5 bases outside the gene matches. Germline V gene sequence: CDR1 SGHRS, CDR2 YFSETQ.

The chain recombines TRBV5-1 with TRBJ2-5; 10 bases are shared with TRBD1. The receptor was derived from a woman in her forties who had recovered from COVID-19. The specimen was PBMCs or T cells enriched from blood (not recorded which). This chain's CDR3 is CASSPGTGVETQYF. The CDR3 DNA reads TGCGCCAGCAGCCCCGGGACAGGGGTGGAGACCCAGTACTTC.